This T cell receptor beta chain was retrieved from a study of blood T cell repertoires in COVID-19. The V gene's germline CDR1 is SQVTM and CDR2 ANQGSEA. V was pared by 4 bases and J by 1 base, with 11 bases between. CDR3 length: 14 amino acids. Here immunoSEQ multiplex PCR was the method, and the copy in TCRdb shows in-frame clones only, minus some. The table lists about 48,000 clones, 90% of them singletons. Sequencing input: peripheral blood. The TCR comes from a man aged 65 to 85 with acute or convalescent COVID-19. This chain links TRBV29-1 with TRBJ2-1; possible D gene TRBD1, 5 bases. The CDR3 reads CSVVGAGSYNEQFF. CDR3 nucleotide sequence: TGCAGCGTTGTAGGGGCAGGGTCCTACAATGAGCAGTTCTTC.